Listed below are T cell receptor beta chains from one sample, sequenced in a study of CD8 T cells in Susac syndrome. TCRdb passed the immunoSEQ multiplex PCR reads through MiXCR, listing each CDR3 protein once. The profile covers approximately 210,000 distinct CDR3 sequences, with roughly 96% appearing a single time and about 0.088% taken by the ten largest. Sequencing input: CD4+ T cells from PBMCs. These receptor sequences come from a human donor with multiple sclerosis. CDR3s include the opening cysteine and the closing phenylalanine or tryptophan. The D gene is left open where the match is weak. Clone size, where shown, is once, few, many, or a class for clones that have expanded.

TRBV5-1	-	TRBJ1-1	-	14	CASSLGTAGTEAFF	TGCGCCAGCAGCTTGGGGACAGCTGGCACTGAAGCTTTCTTT
TRBV19	-	TRBJ2-3	-	15	CASSIYGGYTDTQYF	TGTGCCAGTAGTATTTATGGCGGCTACACAGATACGCAGTATTTT
TRBV20-1	-	TRBJ1-2	-	11	CSGRGPYGYTF	TGCAGTGGCCGGGGGCCCTATGGCTACACCTTC
TRBV7-3	-	TRBJ2-1	-	13	CASSNPVDREQFF	TGTGCCAGCAGCAATCCAGTCGACAGAGAGCAGTTCTTC
TRBV2	TRBD1	TRBJ2-6	-	15	CASRDRVAGANVLTF	TGTGCCAGCAGAGACAGGGTAGCTGGGGCCAACGTCCTGACTTTC
TRBV24-1	TRBD1	TRBJ2-3	once	15	CATSGGTGSTDTQYF	TGTGCCACCAGTGGGGGGACAGGCAGCACAGATACGCAGTATTTT
TRBV20-1	-	TRBJ2-7	-	14	CSARANRVWGEQYF	TGCAGTGCTAGAGCCAACAGGGTATGGGGCGAGCAGTACTTC
TRBV21-1	-	TRBJ2-7	-	13	CASSNRGQYEQYF	TGTGCCAGCAGCAACAGGGGGCAATACGAGCAGTACTTC
TRBV30	TRBD2	TRBJ2-1	-	17	CAWSALLTSGSSNEQFF	TGTGCCTGGAGCGCCCTCCTGACTAGCGGGAGTTCCAATGAGCAGTTCTTC
TRBV11-2	TRBD2	TRBJ2-1	-	16	CASSPLWAGGLNEQFF	TGTGCCAGCAGCCCCCTCTGGGCGGGAGGGCTGAATGAGCAGTTCTTC
TRBV28	-	TRBJ2-7	-	16	CASSSPGRGVAYEQYF	TGTGCCAGCAGTTCGCCGGGACGCGGGGTGGCCTACGAGCAGTACTTC
TRBV14	TRBD2	TRBJ2-3	few	16	CASSPGTSGGTDTQYF	TGTGCCAGCAGTCCCGGGACTAGCGGGGGCACAGATACGCAGTATTTT
TRBV28	TRBD1	TRBJ2-3	-	14	CASSAYRGEDTQYF	TGTGCCAGCAGTGCCTACAGGGGTGAGGATACGCAGTATTTT
TRBV18	-	TRBJ2-5	few	14	CASSPLQGAETQYF	TGTGCCAGCTCACCACTACAGGGAGCGGAGACCCAGTACTTC